The clone carrying this TCR beta chain was recorded at least ten times. Per germline, CDR1 SGHRS and CDR2 YFSETQ. The CDR3 is made up of 15 amino acids. V lost 0 bases and J lost 5, with 15 bases in between. The data originate from a study of neurological immune-mediated disorders. One entry per CDR3 protein, called by TCRdb with MiXCR from the 5' RACE reads. This repertoire shows about 59,000 distinct CDR3 sequences, 3% to 4.5% found once; its top ten account for 2.5% to 4%. The sequencing input was PBMCs. The source of this sequence is a woman between 25 and 40 years old with multiple sclerosis. The chain couples TRBV5-1 to TRBJ2-7; D is perhaps TRBD1 (6 bases). The CDR3 sequence is CASSLVGTPYDEQYF. The DNA for the CDR3 is TGCGCCAGCAGCTTGGTGGGGACACCTTACGACGAGCAGTACTTC.